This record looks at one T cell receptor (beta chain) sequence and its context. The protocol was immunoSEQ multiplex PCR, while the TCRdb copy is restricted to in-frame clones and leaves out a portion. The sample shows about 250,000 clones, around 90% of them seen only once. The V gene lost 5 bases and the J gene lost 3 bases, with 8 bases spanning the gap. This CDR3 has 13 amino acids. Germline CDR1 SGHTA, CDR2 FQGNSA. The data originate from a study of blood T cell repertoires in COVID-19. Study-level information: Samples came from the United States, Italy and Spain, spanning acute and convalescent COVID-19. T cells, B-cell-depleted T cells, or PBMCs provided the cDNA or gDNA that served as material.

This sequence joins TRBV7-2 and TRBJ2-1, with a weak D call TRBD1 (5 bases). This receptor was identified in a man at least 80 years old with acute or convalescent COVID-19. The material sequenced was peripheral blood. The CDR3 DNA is TGTGCCAGCAGCCCAGGGTACTACAATGAGCAGTTCTTC. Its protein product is CASSPGYYNEQFF. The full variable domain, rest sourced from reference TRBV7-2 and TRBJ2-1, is GAGVSQSPSNKVTEKGKDVELRCDPISGHTALYWYRQSLGQGLEFLIYFQGNSAPDKSGLPSDRFSAERTGGSVSTLTIQRTQQEDSAVYLCASSPGYYNEQFFGPGTRLTVL.